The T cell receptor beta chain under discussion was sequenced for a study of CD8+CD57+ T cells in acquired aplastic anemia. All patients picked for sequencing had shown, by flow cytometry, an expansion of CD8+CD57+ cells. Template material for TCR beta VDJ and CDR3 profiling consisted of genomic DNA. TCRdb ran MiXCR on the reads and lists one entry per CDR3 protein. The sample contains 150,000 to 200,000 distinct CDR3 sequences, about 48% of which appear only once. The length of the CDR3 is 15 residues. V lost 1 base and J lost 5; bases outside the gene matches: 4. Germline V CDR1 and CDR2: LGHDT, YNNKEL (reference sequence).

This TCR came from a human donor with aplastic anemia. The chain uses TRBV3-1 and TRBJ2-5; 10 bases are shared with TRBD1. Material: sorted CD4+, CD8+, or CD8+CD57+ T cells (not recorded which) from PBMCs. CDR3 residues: CASSQAGTGVETQYF. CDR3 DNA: TGTGCCAGCAGCCAAGCCGGGACAGGGGTGGAGACCCAGTACTTC.